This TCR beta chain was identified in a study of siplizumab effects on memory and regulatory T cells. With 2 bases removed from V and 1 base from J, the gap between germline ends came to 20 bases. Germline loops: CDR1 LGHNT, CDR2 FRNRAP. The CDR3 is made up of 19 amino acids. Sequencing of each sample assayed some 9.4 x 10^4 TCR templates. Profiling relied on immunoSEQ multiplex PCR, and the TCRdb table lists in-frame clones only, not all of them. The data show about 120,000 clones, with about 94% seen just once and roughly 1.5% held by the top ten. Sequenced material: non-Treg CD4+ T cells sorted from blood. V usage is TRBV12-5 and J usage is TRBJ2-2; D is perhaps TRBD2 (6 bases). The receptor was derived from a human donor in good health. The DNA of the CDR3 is TGTGCTAGTGGTTTGCCCCCCCCTCGGGAGCATAGGAACACCGGGGAGCTGTTTTTT. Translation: CASGLPPPREHRNTGELFF.